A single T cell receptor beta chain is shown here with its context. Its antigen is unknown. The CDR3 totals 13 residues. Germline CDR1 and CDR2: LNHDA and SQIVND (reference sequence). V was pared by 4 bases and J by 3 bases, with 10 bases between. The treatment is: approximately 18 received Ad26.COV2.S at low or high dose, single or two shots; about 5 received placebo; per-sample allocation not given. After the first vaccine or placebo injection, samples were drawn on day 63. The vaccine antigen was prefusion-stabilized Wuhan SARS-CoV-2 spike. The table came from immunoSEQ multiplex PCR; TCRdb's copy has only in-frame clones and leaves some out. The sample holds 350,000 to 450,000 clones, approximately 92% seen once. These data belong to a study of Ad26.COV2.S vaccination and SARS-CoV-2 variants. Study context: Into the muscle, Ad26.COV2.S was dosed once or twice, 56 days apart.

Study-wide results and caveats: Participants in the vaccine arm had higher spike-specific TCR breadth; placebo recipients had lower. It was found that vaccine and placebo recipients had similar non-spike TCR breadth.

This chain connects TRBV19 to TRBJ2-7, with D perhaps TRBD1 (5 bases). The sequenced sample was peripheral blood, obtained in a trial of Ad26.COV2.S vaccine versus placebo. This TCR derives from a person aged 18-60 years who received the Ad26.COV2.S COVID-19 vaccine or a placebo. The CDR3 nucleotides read TGTGCCAGTAGTAAACAGGAGAACTACGAGCAGTACTTC. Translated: CASSKQENYEQYF.